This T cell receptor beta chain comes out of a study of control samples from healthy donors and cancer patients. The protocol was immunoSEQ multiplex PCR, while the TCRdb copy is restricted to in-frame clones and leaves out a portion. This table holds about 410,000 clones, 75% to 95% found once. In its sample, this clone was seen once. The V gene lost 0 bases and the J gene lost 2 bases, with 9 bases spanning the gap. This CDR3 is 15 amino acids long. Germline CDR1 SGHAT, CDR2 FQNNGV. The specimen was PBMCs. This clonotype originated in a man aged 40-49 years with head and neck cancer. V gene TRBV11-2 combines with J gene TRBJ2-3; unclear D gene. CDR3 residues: CASSLDKMATDTQYF. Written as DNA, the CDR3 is TGTGCCAGCAGCTTAGATAAGATGGCCACAGATACGCAGTATTTT.